There are a few counts of the clone carrying this TCR beta chain. Its target is not known. The germline V gene has CDR1 MGHRA and CDR2 YSYEKL. The CDR3 is made up of 19 amino acids. V lost 0 bases to trimming and J lost 0 bases, with 18 bases between them. The data stem from a study of T cell responses to AZD1222 COVID-19 vaccine. General study results and limits: White British donors predominated, females outnumbered males, and clonal diversity was possibly underestimated. None of the repertoires were sampled until the peak T cell response had passed. With two AZD1222 doses given, Spike-specific TCR breadth and depth both rose. Of the AZD1222 recipients, only 5 to 7 were seropositive at baseline.

The data were produced by immunoSEQ multiplex PCR, yet TCRdb's version contains in-frame clones alone and is incomplete. The table shows about 150,000 clones, with under 95% occurring only once. The clonotype originates from an adult who received the AZD1222 COVID-19 vaccine. Sequenced material: peripheral blood, taken 28 days after the second AZD1222 dose. The gene calls are TRBV4-1 and TRBJ2-1; tentative D call: TRBD2 (6 bases). CDR3 sequence reads: CASSQDGTPIEGSYNEQFF. In DNA, the CDR3 is TGCGCCAGCAGCCAAGATGGGACTCCTATAGAAGGCTCCTACAATGAGCAGTTCTTC.